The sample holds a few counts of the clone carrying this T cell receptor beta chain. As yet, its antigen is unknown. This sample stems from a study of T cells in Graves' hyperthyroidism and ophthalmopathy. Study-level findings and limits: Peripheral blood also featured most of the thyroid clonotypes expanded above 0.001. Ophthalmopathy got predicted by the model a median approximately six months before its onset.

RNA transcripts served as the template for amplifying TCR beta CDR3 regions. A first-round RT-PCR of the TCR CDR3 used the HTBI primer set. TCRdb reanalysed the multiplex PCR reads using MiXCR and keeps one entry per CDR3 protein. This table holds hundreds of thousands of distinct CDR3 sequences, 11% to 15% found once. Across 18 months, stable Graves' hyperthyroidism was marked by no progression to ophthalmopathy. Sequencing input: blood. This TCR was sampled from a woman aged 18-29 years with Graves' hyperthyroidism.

The CDR3 spells CASGPSGPGELFF. In nucleotides, the CDR3 is TGTGCCAGCGGCCCCAGCGGGCCCGGGGAGCTGTTTTTT. The chain carries TRBV6-1 and TRBJ2-2; TRBD2 is a possible D gene (6 bases). Between the trimmed V and J ends, which lost 8 bases and 6 bases, there was a span of 13 bases. From germline, CDR1 is MNHNS and CDR2 SASEGT. The CDR3 loop spans 13 amino acids.